The present TCR beta chain was sequenced within a study of identical twins. TCRdb re-analysed the 5' RACE reads in MiXCR, keeping a single row per CDR3 protein. This sample has 650,000 to 750,000 distinct CDR3 sequences, with approximately 22% found just once. Germline values: CDR1 DFQATT, CDR2 SNEGSKA (reference sequence). Trimming stripped 8 bases from V and 7 bases from J, with 18 bases between. CDR3 length equals 13 residues. This clonotype has more than one count but fewer than ten. These data were also reused for a study on T cells expressing NK-cell markers.

The chain has TRBV20-1 and TRBJ2-4, with a possible D match to TRBD2 (6 bases). The source is a woman between 18 and 29 years old in good health. Sequencing was done on a sample of PBMCs. The CDR3 sequence is CSSSRGGGNIQYF. The CDR3 region has the DNA TGCAGTTCCTCCCGGGGAGGCGGGAACATTCAGTACTTC.